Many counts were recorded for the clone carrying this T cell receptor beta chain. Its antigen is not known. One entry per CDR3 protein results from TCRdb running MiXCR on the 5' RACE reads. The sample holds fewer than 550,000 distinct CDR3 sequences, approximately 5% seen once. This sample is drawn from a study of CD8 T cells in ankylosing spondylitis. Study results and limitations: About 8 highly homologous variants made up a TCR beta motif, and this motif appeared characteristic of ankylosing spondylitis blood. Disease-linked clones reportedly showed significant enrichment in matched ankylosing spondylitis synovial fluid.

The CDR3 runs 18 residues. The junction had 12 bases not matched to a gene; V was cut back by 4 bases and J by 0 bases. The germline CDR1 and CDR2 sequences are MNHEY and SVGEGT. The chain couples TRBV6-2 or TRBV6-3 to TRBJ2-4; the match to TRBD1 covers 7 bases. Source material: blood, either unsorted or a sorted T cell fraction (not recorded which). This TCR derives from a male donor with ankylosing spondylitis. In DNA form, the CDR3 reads TGTGCCAGCAGTTGGGAACGGGACAGTCGCATAGCCAAAAACATTCAGTACTTC. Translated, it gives CASSWERDSRIAKNIQYF.